The T cell receptor beta chain described here comes from a study of identical twins. In TCRdb, the 5' RACE reads were re-called with MiXCR into one record per CDR3 protein. The table records 400,000 to 600,000 distinct CDR3 sequences, about 20% of them present only once. There are a few counts of this clonotype. The CDR3 runs 13 residues. With 3 bases removed from V and 5 bases from J, the gap between germline ends came to 13 bases. Germline values: CDR1 DFQATT, CDR2 SNEGSKA (reference sequence). This sample was shared with a second study, whose subject was yellow fever vaccine responses in identical twins.

The chain couples TRBV20-1 to TRBJ1-1, with D possibly TRBD1 on 5 matching bases. Sequencing used CD4+ T cells sorted from blood. The origin of this receptor is a young woman in good health. CDR3: CSASWGVQTEAFF. The CDR3, as DNA: TGCAGTGCTAGTTGGGGCGTGCAAACTGAAGCTTTCTTT.